This passage covers 10 T cell receptor beta chains from one sample sequenced in a study of cytomegalovirus exposure and HLA in healthy donors. With 60 Vbeta and 13 Jbeta primers, the PCR was carried out. Produced via immunoSEQ multiplex PCR; TCRdb's table is partial and in-frame only. Of about 100,000 clones listed, over 70% are singletons. The sample comprised PBMCs. The receptors originated from a man aged 50-60 years in good health and CMV-seropositive.

The J gene is TRBJ1-1, the V gene TRBV7-9; perhaps TRBD1 as D (6 bases). This CDR3 is 15 amino acids long. Trimming took off 4 bases at V and 6 bases at J, with 18 bases between the two ends. Per germline, CDR1 SEHNR and CDR2 FQNEAQ (reference sequence). The CDR3 here is CASSSTNREGAEAFF. The CDR3 coding sequence is TGTGCCAGCAGCTCCACTAACAGGGAAGGGGCTGAAGCTTTCTTT.

In its sample, this clone was seen a few times. J is TRBJ1-1 and V is TRBV7-9; D gene uncertain. The germline V and J ends were trimmed by 1 base and 2 bases, with 8 bases remaining between them. The germline V gene encodes CDR1 SEHNR and CDR2 FQNEAQ (reference sequence). CDR3 length: 14 residues. The DNA of the CDR3 is TGTGCCAGCAGCTTAGGTCTCTTTAACACTGAAGCTTTCTTT. The encoded protein is CASSLGLFNTEAFF. The variable domain in full, completed from reference TRBV7-9 and TRBJ1-1, reads DTGVSQNPRHKITKRGQNVTFRCDPISEHNRLYWYRQTLGQGPEFLTYFQNEAQLEKSRLLSDRFSAERPKGSFSTLEIQRTEQGDSAMYLCASSLGLFNTEAFFGQGTRLTVV.

CDR3 protein: CASSLSVGRALYNEQFF. The CDR3 nucleotides are TGTGCCAGCAGTTTATCGGTGGGCAGGGCGCTATACAATGAGCAGTTCTTC. The chain is built from TRBV27 and TRBJ2-1; D may be TRBD1 (5 bases). V lost 0 bases, J lost 4 bases, and 16 bases lay in between. CDR1 and CDR2 from the germline V gene are MNHEY and SMNVEV (reference sequence). The CDR3 is made up of 17 amino acids.

This clone showed up just a few times. The chain combines TRBV20-1 with TRBJ1-2, with D perhaps TRBD1 (5 bases). CDR3 length: 10 amino acids. Germline V lookup: CDR1 DFQATT, CDR2 SNEGSKA (reference sequence). V was clipped by 3 bases and J by 8 bases, with 7 bases between them. The CDR3 region has the DNA TGCAGTGCTAGGGGGCGCGGCTACACCTTC. It encodes CSARGRGYTF.

V usage is TRBV7-9 and J usage is TRBJ1-1; D remains ambiguous. Germline CDR1 SEHNR, CDR2 FQNEAQ (reference sequence). The CDR3 runs to 15 residues. V gave up 5 bases and J gave up 2 bases, with 15 bases separating them. The DNA of the CDR3 is TGTGCCAGCAGCCTGGCGGGCGGGATTAACACTGAAGCTTTCTTT. Amino acid sequence: CASSLAGGINTEAFF.

The rearrangement links TRBV2 to TRBJ1-3, with 11 bases identical to TRBD1. CDR1 and CDR2 (germline): SNHLY, FYNNEI. The CDR3 runs to 15 residues. With 6 bases clipped from V and 3 bases from J, the junction kept 4 bases outside the gene matches. The CDR3 DNA sequence: TGTGCCAGCAGCGGACAGGGGGCTTATGGAAACACCATATATTTT. Its translation: CASSGQGAYGNTIYF.

This clone was counted a single time. The V gene is TRBV11-2, the J gene TRBJ1-1; a possible D gene is TRBD1 (5 bases). This CDR3 contains 17 residues. V gave up 5 bases and J gave up 7 bases, with 26 bases separating them. The germline V gene has CDR1 SGHAT and CDR2 FQNNGV. The CDR3 bases are TGTGCCAGCAGCGCGGGGGAAAACACCGGGATGAGGTATGAAGCTTTCTTT. It is translated as CASSAGENTGMRYEAFF.

The chain is built from TRBV30 and TRBJ1-4; no reliable D call. The V gene lost 2 bases and the J gene lost 12 bases, with 10 bases spanning the gap. The CDR3 sequence is 11 residues long. Germline V lookup: CDR1 GTSNPN, CDR2 SVGIG (reference sequence). The CDR3 region is CAWSHSTQLFF. Here the CDR3 DNA reads TGTGCCTGGAGTCATTCGACACAACTGTTTTTT.

This clone has a single count. The chain has TRBV19 and TRBJ2-1; maybe TRBD2 (5 bases). The germline V gene encodes CDR1 LNHDA and CDR2 SQIVND (reference sequence). The length of the CDR3 is 13 residues. The V end was cut by 7 bases, the J end by 5 bases, with 12 bases between. The CDR3 sequence is CASTSDFNNEQFF. CDR3 nucleotides: TGTGCCAGTACCTCGGACTTCAACAATGAGCAGTTCTTC.

The rearrangement joins TRBV15 to TRBJ1-3, with D unresolved. V lost 2 bases to trimming and J lost 0 bases, with 11 bases between them. The V gene's germline CDR1 is LNHNV and CDR2 YYDKDF (reference sequence). The CDR3 runs 16 residues. The chain's CDR3 is CATSRTIEYSGNTIYF. The CDR3 DNA reads TGTGCCACCAGCAGAACCATAGAGTACTCTGGAAACACCATATATTTT.